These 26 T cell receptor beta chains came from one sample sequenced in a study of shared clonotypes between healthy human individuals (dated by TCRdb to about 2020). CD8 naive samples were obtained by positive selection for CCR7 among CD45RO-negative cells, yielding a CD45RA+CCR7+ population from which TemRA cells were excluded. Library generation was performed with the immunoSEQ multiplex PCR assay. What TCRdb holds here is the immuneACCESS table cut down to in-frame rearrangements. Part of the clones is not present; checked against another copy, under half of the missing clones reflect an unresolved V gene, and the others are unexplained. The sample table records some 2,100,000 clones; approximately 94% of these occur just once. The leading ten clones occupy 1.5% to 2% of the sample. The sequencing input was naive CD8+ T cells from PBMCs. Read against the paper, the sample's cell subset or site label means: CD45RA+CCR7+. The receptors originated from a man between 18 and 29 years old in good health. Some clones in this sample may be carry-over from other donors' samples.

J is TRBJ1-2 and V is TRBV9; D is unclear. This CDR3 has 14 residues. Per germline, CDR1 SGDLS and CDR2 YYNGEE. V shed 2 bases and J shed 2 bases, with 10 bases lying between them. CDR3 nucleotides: TGTGCCAGCAGCGTCCGCATGGGAAACTATGGCTACACCTTC. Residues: CASSVRMGNYGYTF. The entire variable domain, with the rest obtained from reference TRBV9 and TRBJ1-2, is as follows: DSGVTQTPKHLITATGQRVTLRCSPRSGDLSVYWYQQSLDQGLQFLIQYYNGEERAKGNILERFSAQQFPDLHSELNLSSLELGDSALYFCASSVRMGNYGYTFGSGTRLTVV.

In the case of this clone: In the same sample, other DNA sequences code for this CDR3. Written as DNA, the CDR3 is TGTGCCAGCAGTTACTCCACGTACAATGAGCAGTTCTTC. This gives the protein CASSYSTYNEQFF. The chain uses TRBV6-5 and TRBJ2-1; unclear D gene. Germline CDR1 is MNHEY and CDR2 is SVGAGI. This CDR3 comprises 13 residues. Trimming cost V 0 bases and J 4 bases, with 4 bases left between them.

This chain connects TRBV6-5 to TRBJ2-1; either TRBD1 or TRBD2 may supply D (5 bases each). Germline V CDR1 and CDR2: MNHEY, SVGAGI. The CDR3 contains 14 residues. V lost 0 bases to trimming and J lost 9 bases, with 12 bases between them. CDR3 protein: CASSYSFGGGEQFF. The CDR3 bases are TGTGCCAGCAGTTACTCTTTTGGGGGTGGTGAGCAGTTCTTC.

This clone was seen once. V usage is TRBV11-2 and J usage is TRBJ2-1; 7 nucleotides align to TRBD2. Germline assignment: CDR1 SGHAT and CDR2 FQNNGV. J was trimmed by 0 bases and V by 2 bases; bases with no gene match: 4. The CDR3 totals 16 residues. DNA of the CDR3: TGTGCCAGCAGCTTAATTGGCGGGAGCTCCTACAATGAGCAGTTCTTC. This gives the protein CASSLIGGSSYNEQFF.

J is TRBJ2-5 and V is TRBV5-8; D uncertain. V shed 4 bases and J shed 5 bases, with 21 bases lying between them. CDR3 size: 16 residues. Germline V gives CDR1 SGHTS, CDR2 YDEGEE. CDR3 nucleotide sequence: TGTGCCAGCAGCCCCCTAGGGTCGGCATTCGGGGAGACCCAGTACTTC. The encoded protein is CASSPLGSAFGETQYF.

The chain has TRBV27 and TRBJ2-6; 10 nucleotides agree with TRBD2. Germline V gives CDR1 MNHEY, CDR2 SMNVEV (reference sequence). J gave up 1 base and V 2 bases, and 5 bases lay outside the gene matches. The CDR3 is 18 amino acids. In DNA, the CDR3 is TGTGCCAGCAGTTTACTTAGCGGGAGGCAGTCTGGGGCCAACGTCCTGACTTTC. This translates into CASSLLSGRQSGANVLTF.

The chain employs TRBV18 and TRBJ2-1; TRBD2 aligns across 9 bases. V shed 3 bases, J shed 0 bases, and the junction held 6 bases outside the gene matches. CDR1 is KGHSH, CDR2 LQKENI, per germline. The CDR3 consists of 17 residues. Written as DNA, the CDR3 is TGTGCCAGCTCACCTCCGGGACTAGCCAGCTCCTACAATGAGCAGTTCTTC. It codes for CASSPPGLASSYNEQFF. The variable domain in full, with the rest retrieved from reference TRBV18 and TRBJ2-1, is NAGVMQNPRHLVRRRGQEARLRCSPMKGHSHVYWYRQLPEEGLKFMVYLQKENIIDESGMPKERFSAEFPKEGPSILRIQQVVRGDSAAYFCASSPPGLASSYNEQFFGPGTRLTVL.

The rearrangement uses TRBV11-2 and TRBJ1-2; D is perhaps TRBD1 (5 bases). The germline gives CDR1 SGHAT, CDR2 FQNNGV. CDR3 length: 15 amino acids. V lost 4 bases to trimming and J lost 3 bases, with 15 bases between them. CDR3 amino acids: CASSSNPGPYYGYTF. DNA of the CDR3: TGTGCCAGCAGCTCGAATCCGGGGCCCTACTATGGCTACACCTTC.

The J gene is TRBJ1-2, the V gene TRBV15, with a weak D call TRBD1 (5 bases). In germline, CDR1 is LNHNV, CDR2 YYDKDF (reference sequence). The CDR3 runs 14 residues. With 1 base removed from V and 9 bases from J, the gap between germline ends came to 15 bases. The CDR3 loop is CATSRGGESYRYTF. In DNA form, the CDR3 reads TGTGCCACCAGCAGAGGAGGGGAGTCGTATCGCTACACCTTC. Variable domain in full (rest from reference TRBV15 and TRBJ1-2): DAMVIQNPRYQVTQFGKPVTLSCSQTLNHNVMYWYQQKSSQAPKLLFHYYDKDFNNEADTPDNFQSRRPNTSFCFLDIRSPGLGDTAMYLCATSRGGESYRYTFGSGTRLTVV.

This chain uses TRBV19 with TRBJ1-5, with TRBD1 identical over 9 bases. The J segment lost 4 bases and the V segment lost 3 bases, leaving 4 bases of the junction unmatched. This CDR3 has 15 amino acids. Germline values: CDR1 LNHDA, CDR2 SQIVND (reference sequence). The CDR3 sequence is CASSIRGQGNQPQHF. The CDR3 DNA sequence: TGTGCCAGTAGTATTAGAGGACAGGGGAATCAGCCCCAGCATTTT.

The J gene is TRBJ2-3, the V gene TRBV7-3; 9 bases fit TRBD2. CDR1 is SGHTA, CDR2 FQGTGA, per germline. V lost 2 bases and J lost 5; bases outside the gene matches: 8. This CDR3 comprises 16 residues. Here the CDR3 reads CASSLLRSGRGDTQYF. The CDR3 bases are TGTGCCAGCAGCTTACTACGTAGCGGGAGAGGAGATACGCAGTATTTT.

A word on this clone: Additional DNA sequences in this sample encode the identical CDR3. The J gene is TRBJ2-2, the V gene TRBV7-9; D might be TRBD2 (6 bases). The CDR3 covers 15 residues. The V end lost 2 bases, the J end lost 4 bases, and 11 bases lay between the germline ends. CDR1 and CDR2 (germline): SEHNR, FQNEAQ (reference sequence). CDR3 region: CASSLWQGGTGELFF. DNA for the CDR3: TGTGCCAGCAGCTTATGGCAGGGAGGCACCGGGGAGCTGTTTTTT.

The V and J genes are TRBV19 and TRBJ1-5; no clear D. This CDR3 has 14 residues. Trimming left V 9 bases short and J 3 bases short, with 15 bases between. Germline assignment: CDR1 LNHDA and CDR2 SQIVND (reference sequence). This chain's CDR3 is CASNTGVYNQPQHF. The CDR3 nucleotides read TGTGCCAGCAATACCGGGGTATACAATCAGCCCCAGCATTTT.

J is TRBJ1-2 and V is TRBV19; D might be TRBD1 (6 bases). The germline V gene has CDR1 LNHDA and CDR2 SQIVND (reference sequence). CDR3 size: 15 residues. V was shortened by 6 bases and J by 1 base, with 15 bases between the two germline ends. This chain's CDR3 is CASRWTARGNYGYTF. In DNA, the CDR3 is TGTGCCAGTAGATGGACAGCCCGGGGTAACTATGGCTACACCTTC.

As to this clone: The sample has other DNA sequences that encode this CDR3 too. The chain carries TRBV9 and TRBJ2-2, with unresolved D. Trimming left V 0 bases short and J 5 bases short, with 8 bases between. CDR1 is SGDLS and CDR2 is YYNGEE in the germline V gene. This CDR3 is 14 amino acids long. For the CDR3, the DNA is TGTGCCAGCAGCGTAGGCGGTCGGACCGGGGAGCTGTTTTTT. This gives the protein CASSVGGRTGELFF. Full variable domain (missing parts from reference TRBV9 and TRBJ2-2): DSGVTQTPKHLITATGQRVTLRCSPRSGDLSVYWYQQSLDQGLQFLIQYYNGEERAKGNILERFSAQQFPDLHSELNLSSLELGDSALYFCASSVGGRTGELFFGEGSRLTVL.

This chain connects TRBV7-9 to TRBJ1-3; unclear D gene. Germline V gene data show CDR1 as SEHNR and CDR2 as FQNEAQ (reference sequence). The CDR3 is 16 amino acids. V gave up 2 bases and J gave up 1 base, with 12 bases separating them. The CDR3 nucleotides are TGTGCCAGCAGCTTAAAACCCTCTATTTCTGGAAACACCATATATTTT. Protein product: CASSLKPSISGNTIYF.

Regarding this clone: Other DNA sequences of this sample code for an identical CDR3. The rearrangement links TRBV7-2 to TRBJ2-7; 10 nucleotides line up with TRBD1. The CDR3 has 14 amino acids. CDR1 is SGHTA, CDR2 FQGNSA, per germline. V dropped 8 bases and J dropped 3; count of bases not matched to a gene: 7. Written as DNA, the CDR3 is TGTGCCAGCCGATCGCGGGACAGGGGCTACGAGCAGTACTTC. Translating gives CASRSRDRGYEQYF. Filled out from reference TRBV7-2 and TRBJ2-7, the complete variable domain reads GAGVSQSPSNKVTEKGKDVELRCDPISGHTALYWYRQSLGQGLEFLIYFQGNSAPDKSGLPSDRFSAERTGGSVSTLTIQRTQQEDSAVYLCASRSRDRGYEQYFGPGTRLTVT.

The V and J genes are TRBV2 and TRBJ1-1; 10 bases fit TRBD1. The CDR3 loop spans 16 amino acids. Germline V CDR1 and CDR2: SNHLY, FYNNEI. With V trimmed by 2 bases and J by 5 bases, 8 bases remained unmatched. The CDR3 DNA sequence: TGTGCCAGCAGTGAAAGGCGACAGGGGGCGCGAACTGAAGCTTTCTTT. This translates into CASSERRQGARTEAFF.

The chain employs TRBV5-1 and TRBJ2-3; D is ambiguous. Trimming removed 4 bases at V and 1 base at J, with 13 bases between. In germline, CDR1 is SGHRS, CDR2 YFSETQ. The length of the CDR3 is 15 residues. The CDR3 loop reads CASSLRPDRTDTQYF. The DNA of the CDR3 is TGCGCCAGCAGCCTGCGGCCGGACCGCACAGATACGCAGTATTTT.

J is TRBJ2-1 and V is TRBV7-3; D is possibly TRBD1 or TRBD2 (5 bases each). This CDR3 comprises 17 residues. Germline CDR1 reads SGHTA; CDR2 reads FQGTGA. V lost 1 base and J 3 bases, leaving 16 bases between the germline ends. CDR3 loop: CASSLMAGRALYNEQFF. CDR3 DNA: TGTGCCAGCAGCTTAATGGCAGGGCGGGCTCTCTACAATGAGCAGTTCTTC.

For the CDR3, the DNA is TGCGCCAGCAGCCAAGTTCCAGCCCACTACGAGCAGTACTTC. Translation: CASSQVPAHYEQYF. The chain combines TRBV4-1 with TRBJ2-7; no firm D call. This CDR3 spans 14 amino acids. The ends were cut back, 1 base at V and 3 bases at J, with 10 bases in the middle. Looked up from germline, CDR1 is MGHRA and CDR2 is YSYEKL.

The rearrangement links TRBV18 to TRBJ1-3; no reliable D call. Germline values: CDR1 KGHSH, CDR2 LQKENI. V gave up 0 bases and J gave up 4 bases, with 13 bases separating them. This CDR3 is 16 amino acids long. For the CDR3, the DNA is TGTGCCAGCTCACCACCCCCCTGGGGATCAGGAAACACCATATATTTT. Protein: CASSPPPWGSGNTIYF.

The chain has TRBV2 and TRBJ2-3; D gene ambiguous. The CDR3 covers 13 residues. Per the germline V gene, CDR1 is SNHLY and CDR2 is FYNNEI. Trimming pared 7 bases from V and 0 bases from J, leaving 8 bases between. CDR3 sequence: CASTIWSTDTQYF. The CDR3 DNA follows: TGTGCCAGCACCATCTGGAGCACAGATACGCAGTATTTT.

CDR3 bases: TGCGCCAGCAGGACCGGACCGGCAGCAACCTACGAGCAGTACTTC. Translated, it gives CASRTGPAATYEQYF. The J gene is TRBJ2-7, the V gene TRBV5-1; no clear D gene. In germline, CDR1 is SGHRS, CDR2 YFSETQ. The V and J ends lost 5 bases and 2 bases respectively, with 17 bases between them. The CDR3 has 15 residues.

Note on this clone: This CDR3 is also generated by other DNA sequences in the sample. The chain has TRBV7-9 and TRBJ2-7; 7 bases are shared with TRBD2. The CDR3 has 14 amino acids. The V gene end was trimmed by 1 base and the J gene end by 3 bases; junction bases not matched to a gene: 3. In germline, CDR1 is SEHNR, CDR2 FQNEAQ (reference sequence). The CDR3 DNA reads TGTGCCAGCAGCTTAGTGGCGGGAGACTACGAGCAGTACTTC. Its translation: CASSLVAGDYEQYF.

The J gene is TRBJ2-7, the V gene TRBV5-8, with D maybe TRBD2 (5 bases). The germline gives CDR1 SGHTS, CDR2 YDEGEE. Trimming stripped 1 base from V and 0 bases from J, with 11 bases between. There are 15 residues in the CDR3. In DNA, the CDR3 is TGTGCCAGCAGCTTGAACGCGGGCTTCTCCTACGAGCAGTACTTC. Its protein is CASSLNAGFSYEQYF.